This T cell receptor (beta chain) came from a study of cytomegalovirus exposure and HLA in healthy donors. Study results and limitations: The listing of roughly 160 TCR beta chains classed them as cytomegalovirus-associated. Rarity marked most TCR sequences, yet some public TCRs occurred in many donors.

The primer mix had 60 Vbeta and 13 Jbeta primers. Only in-frame clones appear in the TCRdb table, and some are missing; sequencing was by immunoSEQ multiplex PCR. The sample records 220,000 or so clones, roughly 75% being singletons. On this clone itself: Its specificity is unknown.

The CDR3 is 16 amino acids. Germline CDR1 and CDR2: MNHEY and SVGAGI. Trimming shortened V by 0 bases and J by 2 bases, and 10 bases separated the two germline ends. The chain links TRBV6-5 to TRBJ2-2; tentative D call: TRBD2 (6 bases). The clonotype originates from a woman younger than 45 in good health and CMV-seronegative. The sample consisted of PBMCs. CDR3 sequence reads: CASSYSGGLNTGELFF. The CDR3 DNA reads TGTGCCAGCAGTTACTCGGGGGGATTAAACACCGGGGAGCTGTTTTTT.